This T cell receptor (beta chain) emerged from a study of OX40 agonist ivuxolimab in advanced cancers. The study, taken as a whole, reports: At doses 0.1 to 3.0 mg/kg, CD4+ and CD8+ clones expanded. Averaging showed that CD8+ T cells had more expanded clones than CD4+ did.

CDR1 and CDR2 from the germline V gene are MNHNS and SASEGT. The CDR3 loop spans 13 amino acids. The V and J ends lost 3 bases and 0 bases respectively, with 3 bases between them. Patients had blood sampled at baseline and again on cycle 4 day 1 and cycle 7 day 1. As to this clone: Its antigen is unknown.

The table came from immunoSEQ multiplex PCR; TCRdb's copy has only in-frame clones and leaves some out. The sample has some 58,000 clones, around 85% seen once. This sample comprised CD4+ or CD8+ T cells sorted from blood, obtained in a trial of the OX40 agonist ivuxolimab. This sequence joins TRBV6-1 and TRBJ1-3; D is ambiguous. The sequence was collected from an adult with an advanced solid tumor such as melanoma, head and neck, liver or kidney cancer. CDR3 bases: TGTGCCAGCAGTGAGAGCTCTGGAAACACCATATATTTT. The encoded protein is CASSESSGNTIYF.